This entry describes one TCR beta chain. TCR beta sequencing covered blood CD8+ and CD4+ T cells. These data belong to a study of CD8 T cells in Susac syndrome. When the RNA was reverse transcribed, random hexamers were used with an input of roughly 0.45 to 1 ug. One entry per CDR3 protein, called by TCRdb with MiXCR from the immunoSEQ multiplex PCR reads. The profile shows roughly 180,000 distinct CDR3 sequences, about 94% of them singletons. The sample comprised CD4+ T cells from PBMCs. This TCR was recovered from a human donor in good health.

CDR3: CASTPLAGQETQYF. For the CDR3, the DNA is TGTGCCAGCACCCCACTAGCGGGGCAAGAGACCCAGTACTTC. The V and J genes are TRBV19 and TRBJ2-5, with 10 nucleotides matching TRBD2. Per the germline V gene, CDR1 is LNHDA and CDR2 is SQIVND (reference sequence). Trimming removed 9 bases from V and 2 bases from J; junction bases left unmatched: 6. The CDR3 length is 14 residues.